This entry concerns a single TCR beta chain. These data come from a study of blood T cell repertoires in COVID-19. The CDR3 spans 15 residues. Germline trimming cut 4 bases from V and 10 bases from J; bases unmatched to any gene: 11. In germline, CDR1 is GTSNPN, CDR2 SVGIG (reference sequence). Here immunoSEQ multiplex PCR was the method, and the copy in TCRdb shows in-frame clones only, minus some. The sample holds roughly 250,000 clones, approximately 91% seen once. Sequenced sample: PBMCs or T cells enriched from blood (not recorded which). The receptor's source is a woman aged 40 to 49 with acute COVID-19. The genes are TRBV30 and TRBJ1-6; TRBD1 matches 9 bases. CDR3 amino acids: CAWKGQGGSRSPLHF. The CDR3 DNA sequence: TGTGCCTGGAAGGGACAGGGTGGATCTAGGTCACCCCTCCACTTT.